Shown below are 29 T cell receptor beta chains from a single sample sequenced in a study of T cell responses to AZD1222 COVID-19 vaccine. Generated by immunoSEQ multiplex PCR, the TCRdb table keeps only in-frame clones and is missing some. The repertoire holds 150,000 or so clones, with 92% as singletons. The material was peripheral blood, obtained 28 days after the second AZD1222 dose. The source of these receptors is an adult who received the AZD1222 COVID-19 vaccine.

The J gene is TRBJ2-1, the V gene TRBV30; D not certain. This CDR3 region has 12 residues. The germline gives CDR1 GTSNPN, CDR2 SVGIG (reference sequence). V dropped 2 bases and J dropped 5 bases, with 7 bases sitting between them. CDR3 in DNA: TGTGCCTGGAGTAACATTAACAATGAGCAGTTCTTC. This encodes CAWSNINNEQFF. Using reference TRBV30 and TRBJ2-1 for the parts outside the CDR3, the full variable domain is SQTIHQWPATLVQPVGSPLSLECTVEGTSNPNLYWYRQAAGRGLQLLFYSVGIGQISSEVPQNLSASRPQDRQFILSSKKLLLSDSGFYLCAWSNINNEQFFGPGTRLTVL.

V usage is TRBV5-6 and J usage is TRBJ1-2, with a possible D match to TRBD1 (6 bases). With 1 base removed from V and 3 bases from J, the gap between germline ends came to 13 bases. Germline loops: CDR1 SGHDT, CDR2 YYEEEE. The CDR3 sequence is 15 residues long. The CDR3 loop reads CASSLTTGGYYGYTF. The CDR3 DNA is TGTGCCAGCAGCTTGACGACAGGAGGATACTATGGCTACACCTTC. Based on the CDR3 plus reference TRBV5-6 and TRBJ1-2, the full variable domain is DAGVTQSPTHLIKTRGQQVTLRCSPKSGHDTVSWYQQALGQGPQFIFQYYEEEERQRGNFPDRFSGHQFPNYSSELNVNALLLGDSALYLCASSLTTGGYYGYTFGSGTRLTVV.

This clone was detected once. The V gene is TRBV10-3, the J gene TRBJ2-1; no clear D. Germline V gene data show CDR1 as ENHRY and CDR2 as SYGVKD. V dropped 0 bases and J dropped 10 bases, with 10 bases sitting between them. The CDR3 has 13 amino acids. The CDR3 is CAISESPGREQFF. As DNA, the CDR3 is TGTGCCATCAGTGAGTCACCCGGGCGAGAGCAGTTCTTC.

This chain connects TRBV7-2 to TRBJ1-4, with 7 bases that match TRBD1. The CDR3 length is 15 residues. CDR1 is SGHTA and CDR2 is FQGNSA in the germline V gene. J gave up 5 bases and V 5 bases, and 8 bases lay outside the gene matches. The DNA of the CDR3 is TGTGCCAGCAGCCCCGGGGACAGCCTAAATGAAAAACTGTTTTTT. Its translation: CASSPGDSLNEKLFF. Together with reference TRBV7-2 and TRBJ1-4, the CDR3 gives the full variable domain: GAGVSQSPSNKVTEKGKDVELRCDPISGHTALYWYRQSLGQGLEFLIYFQGNSAPDKSGLPSDRFSAERTGGSVSTLTIQRTQQEDSAVYLCASSPGDSLNEKLFFGSGTQLSVL.

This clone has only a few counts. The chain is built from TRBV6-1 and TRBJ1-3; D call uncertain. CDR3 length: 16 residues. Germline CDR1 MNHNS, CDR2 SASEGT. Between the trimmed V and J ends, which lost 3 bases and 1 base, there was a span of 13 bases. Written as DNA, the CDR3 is TGTGCCAGCAGTGAGGGGATGGTCCCTTCTGGAAACACCATATATTTT. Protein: CASSEGMVPSGNTIYF.

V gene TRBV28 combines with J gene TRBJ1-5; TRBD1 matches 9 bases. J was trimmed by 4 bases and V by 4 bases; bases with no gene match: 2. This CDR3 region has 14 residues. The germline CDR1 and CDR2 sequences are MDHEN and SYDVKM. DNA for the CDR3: TGTGCCAGCAGTTCCGGGACAGGGAATCAGCCCCAGCATTTT. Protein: CASSSGTGNQPQHF. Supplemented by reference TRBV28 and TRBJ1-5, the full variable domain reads DVKVTQSSRYLVKRTGEKVFLECVQDMDHENMFWYRQDPGLGLRLIYFSYDVKMKEKGDIPEGYSVSREKKERFSLILESASTNQTSMYLCASSSGTGNQPQHFGDGTRLSIL.

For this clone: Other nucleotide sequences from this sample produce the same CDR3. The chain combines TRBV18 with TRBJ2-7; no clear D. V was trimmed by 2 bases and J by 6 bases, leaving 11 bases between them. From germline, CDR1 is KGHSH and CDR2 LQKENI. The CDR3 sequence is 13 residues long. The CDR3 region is CASSPSNGVEQYF. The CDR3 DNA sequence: TGTGCCAGCTCACCATCCAATGGGGTCGAGCAGTACTTC. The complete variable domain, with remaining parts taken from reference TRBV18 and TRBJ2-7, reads NAGVMQNPRHLVRRRGQEARLRCSPMKGHSHVYWYRQLPEEGLKFMVYLQKENIIDESGMPKERFSAEFPKEGPSILRIQQVVRGDSAAYFCASSPSNGVEQYFGPGTRLTVT.

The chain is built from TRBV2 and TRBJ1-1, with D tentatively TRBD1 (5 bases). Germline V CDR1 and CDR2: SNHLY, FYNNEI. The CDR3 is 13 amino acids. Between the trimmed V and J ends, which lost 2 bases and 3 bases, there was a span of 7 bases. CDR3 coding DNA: TGTGCCAGCAGTGAATGGGGGGACACTGAAGCTTTCTTT. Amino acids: CASSEWGDTEAFF.

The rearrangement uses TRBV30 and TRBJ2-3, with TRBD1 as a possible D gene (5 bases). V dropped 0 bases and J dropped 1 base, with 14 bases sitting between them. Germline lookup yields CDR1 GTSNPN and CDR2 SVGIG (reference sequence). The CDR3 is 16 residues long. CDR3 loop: CAWSVGLMGRTDTQYF. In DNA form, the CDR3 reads TGTGCCTGGAGTGTAGGCCTGATGGGGCGCACAGATACGCAGTATTTT.

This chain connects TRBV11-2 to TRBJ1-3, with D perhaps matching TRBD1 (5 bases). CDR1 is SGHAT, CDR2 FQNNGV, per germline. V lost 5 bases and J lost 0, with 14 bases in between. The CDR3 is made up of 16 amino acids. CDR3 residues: CASSRDGGSSGNTIYF. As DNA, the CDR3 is TGTGCCAGCAGCCGGGACGGAGGGTCCTCTGGAAACACCATATATTTT.

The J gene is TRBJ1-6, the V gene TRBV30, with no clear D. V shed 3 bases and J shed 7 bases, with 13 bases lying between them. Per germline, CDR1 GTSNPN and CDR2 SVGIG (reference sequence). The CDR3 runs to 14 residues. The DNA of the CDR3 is TGTGCCTGGAGGTCGGGTCAGTCGAATTCACCCCTCCACTTT. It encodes CAWRSGQSNSPLHF.

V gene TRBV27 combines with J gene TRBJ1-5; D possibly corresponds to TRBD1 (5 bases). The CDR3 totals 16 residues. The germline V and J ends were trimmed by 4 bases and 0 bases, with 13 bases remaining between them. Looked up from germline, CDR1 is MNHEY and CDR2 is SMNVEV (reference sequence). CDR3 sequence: CASSSTGALSNQPQHF. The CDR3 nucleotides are TGTGCCAGCAGTTCCACCGGGGCGCTTAGCAATCAGCCCCAGCATTTT.

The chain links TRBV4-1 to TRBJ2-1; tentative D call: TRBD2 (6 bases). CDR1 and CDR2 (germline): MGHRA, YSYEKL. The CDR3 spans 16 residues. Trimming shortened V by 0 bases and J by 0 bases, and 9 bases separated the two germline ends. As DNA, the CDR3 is TGCGCCAGCAGCCAAGAGTACGGGAGCTCCTACAATGAGCAGTTCTTC. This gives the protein CASSQEYGSSYNEQFF.

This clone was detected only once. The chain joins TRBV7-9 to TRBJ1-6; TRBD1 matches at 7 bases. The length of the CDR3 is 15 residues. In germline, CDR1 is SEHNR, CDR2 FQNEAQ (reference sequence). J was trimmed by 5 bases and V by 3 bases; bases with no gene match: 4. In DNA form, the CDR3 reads TGTGCCAGCAGCTTGGGGACAGCCGATAATTCACCCCTCCACTTT. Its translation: CASSLGTADNSPLHF.

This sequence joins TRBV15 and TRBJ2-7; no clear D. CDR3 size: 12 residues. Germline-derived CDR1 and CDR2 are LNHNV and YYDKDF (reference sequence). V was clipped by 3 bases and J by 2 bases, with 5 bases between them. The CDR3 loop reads CATSSLTYEQYF. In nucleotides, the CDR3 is TGTGCCACCAGCAGTTTAACCTACGAGCAGTACTTC.

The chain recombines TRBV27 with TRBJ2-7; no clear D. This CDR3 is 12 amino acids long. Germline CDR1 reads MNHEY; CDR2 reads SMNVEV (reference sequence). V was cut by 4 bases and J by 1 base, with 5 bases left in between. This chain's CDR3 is CASSSPSYEQYF. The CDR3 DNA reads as TGTGCCAGCAGTTCGCCTTCCTACGAGCAGTACTTC.

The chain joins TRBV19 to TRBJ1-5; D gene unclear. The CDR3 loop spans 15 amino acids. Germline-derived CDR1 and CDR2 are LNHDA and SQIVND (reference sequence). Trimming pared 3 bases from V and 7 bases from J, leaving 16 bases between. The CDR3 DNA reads TGTGCCAGTAGTATTCTGGTTAGGGTACGGCAGCCCCAGCATTTT. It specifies CASSILVRVRQPQHF.

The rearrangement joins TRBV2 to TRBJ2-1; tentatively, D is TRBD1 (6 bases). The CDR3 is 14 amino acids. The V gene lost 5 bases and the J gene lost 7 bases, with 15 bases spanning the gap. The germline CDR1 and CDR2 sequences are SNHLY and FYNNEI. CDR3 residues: CASSKPQGPNEQFF. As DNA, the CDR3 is TGTGCCAGCAGTAAACCACAGGGTCCTAATGAGCAGTTCTTC. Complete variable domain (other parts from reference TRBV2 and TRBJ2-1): EPEVTQTPSHQVTQMGQEVILRCVPISNHLYFYWYRQILGQKVEFLVSFYNNEISEKSEIFDDQFSVERPDGSNFTLKIRSTKLEDSAMYFCASSKPQGPNEQFFGPGTRLTVL.

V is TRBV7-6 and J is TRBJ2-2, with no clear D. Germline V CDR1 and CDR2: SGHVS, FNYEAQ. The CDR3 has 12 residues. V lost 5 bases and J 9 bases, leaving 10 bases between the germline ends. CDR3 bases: TGTGCCAGCAGCCCCGCGAGGAGGGAGCTGTTTTTT. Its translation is CASSPARRELFF.

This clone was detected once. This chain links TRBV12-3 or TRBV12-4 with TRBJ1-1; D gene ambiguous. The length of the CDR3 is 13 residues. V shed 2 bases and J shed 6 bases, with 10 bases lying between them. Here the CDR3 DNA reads TGTGCCAGCAGTTTAATGGGTAAGGCTGAAGCTTTCTTT. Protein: CASSLMGKAEAFF.

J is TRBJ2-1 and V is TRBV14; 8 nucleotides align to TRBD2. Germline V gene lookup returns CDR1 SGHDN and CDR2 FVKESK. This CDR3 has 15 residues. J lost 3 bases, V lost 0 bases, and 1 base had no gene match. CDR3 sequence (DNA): TGTGCCAGCAGCCAAGAACTAGCGGTCTACAATGAGCAGTTCTTC. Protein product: CASSQELAVYNEQFF.

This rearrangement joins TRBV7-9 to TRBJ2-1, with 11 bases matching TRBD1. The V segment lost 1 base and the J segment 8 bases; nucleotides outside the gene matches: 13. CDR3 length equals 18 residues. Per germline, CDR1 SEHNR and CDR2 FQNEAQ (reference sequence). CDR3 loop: CASSLEGHRGTGGYEQFF. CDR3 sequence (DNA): TGTGCCAGCAGCTTAGAGGGACATAGGGGGACAGGGGGATATGAGCAGTTCTTC. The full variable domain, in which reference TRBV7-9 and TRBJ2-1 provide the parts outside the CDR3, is DTGVSQNPRHKITKRGQNVTFRCDPISEHNRLYWYRQTLGQGPEFLTYFQNEAQLEKSRLLSDRFSAERPKGSFSTLEIQRTEQGDSAMYLCASSLEGHRGTGGYEQFFGPGTRLTVL.

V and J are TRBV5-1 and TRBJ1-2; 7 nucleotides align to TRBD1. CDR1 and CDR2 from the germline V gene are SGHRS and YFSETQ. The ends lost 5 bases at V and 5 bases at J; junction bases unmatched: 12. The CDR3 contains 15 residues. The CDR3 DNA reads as TGCGCCAGCAGGGAATGGACAGGAGCATTATATGGCTACACCTTC. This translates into CASREWTGALYGYTF.

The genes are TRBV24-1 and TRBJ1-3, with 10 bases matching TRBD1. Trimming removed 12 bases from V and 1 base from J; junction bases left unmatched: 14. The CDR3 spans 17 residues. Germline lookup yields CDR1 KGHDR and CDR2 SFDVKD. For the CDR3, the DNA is TGTGCCGTAACCGGGACAGGGGCTGATTCTTCTGGAAACACCATATATTTT. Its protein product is CAVTGTGADSSGNTIYF.

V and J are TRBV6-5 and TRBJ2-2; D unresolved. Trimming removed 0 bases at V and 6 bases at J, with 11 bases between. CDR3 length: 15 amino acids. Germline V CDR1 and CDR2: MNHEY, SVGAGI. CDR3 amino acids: CASSYSDPAPGELFF. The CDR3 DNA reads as TGTGCCAGCAGTTACTCGGATCCAGCCCCCGGGGAGCTGTTTTTT.

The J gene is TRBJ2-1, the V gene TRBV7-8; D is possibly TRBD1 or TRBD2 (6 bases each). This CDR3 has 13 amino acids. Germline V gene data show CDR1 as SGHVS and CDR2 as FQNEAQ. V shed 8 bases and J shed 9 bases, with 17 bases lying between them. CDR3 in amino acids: CASGPLGGTEQFF. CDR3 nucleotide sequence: TGTGCCAGCGGGCCCTTAGGGGGGACTGAGCAGTTCTTC.

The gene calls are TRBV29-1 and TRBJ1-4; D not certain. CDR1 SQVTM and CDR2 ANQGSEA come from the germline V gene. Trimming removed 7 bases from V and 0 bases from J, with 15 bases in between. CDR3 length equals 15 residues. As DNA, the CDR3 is TGCAGCGCTGCGGAGGCTACACCAACTAATGAAAAACTGTTTTTT. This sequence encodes CSAAEATPTNEKLFF.

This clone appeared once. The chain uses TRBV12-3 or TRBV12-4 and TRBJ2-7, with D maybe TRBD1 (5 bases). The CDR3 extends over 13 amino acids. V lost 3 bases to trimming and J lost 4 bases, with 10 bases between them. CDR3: CASSLGQKYEQYF. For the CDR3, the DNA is TGTGCCAGCAGTTTGGGGCAGAAGTACGAGCAGTACTTC.

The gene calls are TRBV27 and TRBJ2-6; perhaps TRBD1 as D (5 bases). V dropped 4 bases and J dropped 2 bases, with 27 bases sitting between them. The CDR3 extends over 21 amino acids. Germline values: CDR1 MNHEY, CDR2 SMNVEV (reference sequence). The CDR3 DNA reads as TGTGCCAGCAGTTCAAGGCCCGGGCTGCAGGGAATATCGACTGGGGCCAACGTCCTGACTTTC. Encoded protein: CASSSRPGLQGISTGANVLTF.